The 12 T cell receptor beta chains below were found in one sample sequenced in a study of blood T cell repertoires in COVID-19. Assay: immunoSEQ multiplex PCR; the TCRdb copy retains only in-frame clones and omits some. The data hold about 68,000 clones, with about 91% observed a single time. The sample taken for sequencing was peripheral blood. These receptors came from a woman aged 60-70 years with active COVID-19.

This clone appeared once. V usage is TRBV7-8 and J usage is TRBJ2-7; D perhaps matches TRBD1 (6 bases). The germline CDR1 and CDR2 sequences are SGHVS and FQNEAQ. V dropped 4 bases and J dropped 3 bases, with 10 bases sitting between them. This CDR3 region has 13 residues. CDR3 protein: CASSWGQFYEQYF. In DNA form, the CDR3 reads TGTGCCAGCAGCTGGGGGCAGTTCTACGAGCAGTACTTC.

The chain combines TRBV27 with TRBJ2-7; 10 bases map to TRBD1. This CDR3 has 16 amino acids. CDR1 is MNHEY and CDR2 is SMNVEV in the germline V gene (reference sequence). Trimming at V came to 1 base and at J to 6 bases, leaving 9 bases not matched to a gene. The CDR3 sequence: CASSLYSGTGDGEQYF. The CDR3 nucleotides read TGTGCCAGCAGTTTATATTCCGGGACAGGGGACGGCGAGCAGTACTTC.

The chain carries TRBV5-4 and TRBJ2-2; D ambiguous. This CDR3 has 14 amino acids. V was clipped by 2 bases and J by 5 bases, with 10 bases between them. The V gene's germline CDR1 is SGHNT and CDR2 YYREEE (reference sequence). CDR3: CASSLIQSTGELFF. CDR3 in DNA: TGTGCCAGCAGCTTAATACAGAGTACCGGGGAGCTGTTTTTT.

This clone has a single count. The V call is TRBV25-1, the J call TRBJ1-1; maybe TRBD1 (5 bases). Germline V lookup: CDR1 MGHDK, CDR2 SYGVNS. The V gene lost 4 bases and the J gene lost 1 base, with 7 bases spanning the gap. The CDR3 is 13 residues long. CDR3 residues: CASSVDRNTEAFF. DNA of the CDR3: TGTGCCAGCAGTGTAGACAGGAACACTGAAGCTTTCTTT.

The chain recombines TRBV15 with TRBJ2-3, with D tentatively TRBD1 (5 bases). Trimming took off 1 base at V and 1 base at J, with 9 bases between the two ends. CDR3 size: 15 residues. Germline CDR1 reads LNHNV; CDR2 reads YYDKDF (reference sequence). In nucleotides, the CDR3 is TGTGCCACCAGCAGAGGGGGCGAGGGCACAGATACGCAGTATTTT. Protein: CATSRGGEGTDTQYF.

The chain has TRBV3-1 (or the pseudogene TRBV3-2) and TRBJ1-6; 9 bases agree with TRBD1. The germline V gene encodes CDR1 LGHDT and CDR2 YNNKEL (reference sequence). Unmatched junction bases numbered 7, after V lost 6 bases and J lost 7 bases. The length of the CDR3 is 15 residues. The CDR3 sequence is CASSDLGTGNSPLHF. In DNA, the CDR3 is TGTGCCAGCAGTGACCTTGGGACAGGGAATTCACCCCTCCACTTT.

This chain connects TRBV6-1 to TRBJ2-1, with 13 bases that match TRBD2. Germline V gene lookup returns CDR1 MNHNS and CDR2 SASEGT. The trim removed 2 bases at V and 9 bases at J, leaving 7 bases unmatched. CDR3 length: 16 residues. The CDR3 is CASSENGLAGVSEQFF. CDR3 nucleotide sequence: TGTGCCAGCAGTGAAAATGGACTAGCGGGAGTTAGTGAGCAGTTCTTC.

This chain joins TRBV9 and TRBJ2-1, with D perhaps TRBD2 (5 bases). V lost 0 bases and J 10 bases, leaving 14 bases between the germline ends. The V gene's germline CDR1 is SGDLS and CDR2 YYNGEE. The CDR3 is 14 amino acids. The CDR3 is CASSVGTFSWEQFF. For the CDR3, the DNA is TGTGCCAGCAGCGTAGGGACTTTCTCCTGGGAGCAGTTCTTC.

The chain employs TRBV21-1 and TRBJ2-1; the D call of TRBD2 is as the table states it, not checked on the DNA. TRBV21-1 is a listed pseudogene. CDR3 length: 11 residues. The CDR3 coding sequence is TGTGCCAGCGCCCGGGGGGCCGAGCAGTTCTTC. It yields the protein CASARGAEQFF.

This clone has just one count. V gene TRBV3-1 (or the pseudogene TRBV3-2) combines with J gene TRBJ2-7; TRBD1 aligns across 10 bases. This CDR3 spans 16 amino acids. J gave up 4 bases and V 0 bases, and 6 bases lay outside the gene matches. In germline, CDR1 is LGHDT, CDR2 YNNKEL (reference sequence). This CDR3 reads CASSQDGQGVRYEQYF. As DNA, the CDR3 is TGTGCCAGCAGCCAAGACGGACAGGGGGTTAGGTACGAGCAGTACTTC.

This chain joins TRBV5-6 and TRBJ2-1; D is possibly TRBD2 (6 bases). The CDR3 has 13 residues. The germline V gene has CDR1 SGHDT and CDR2 YYEEEE. The V end lost 4 bases, the J end lost 8 bases, and 13 bases lay between the germline ends. The CDR3 protein is CASSRPLAYEQFF. The CDR3 nucleotides are TGTGCCAGCAGCCGCCCACTAGCCTATGAGCAGTTCTTC. Full variable domain (rest looked up from reference TRBV5-6 and TRBJ2-1): DAGVTQSPTHLIKTRGQQVTLRCSPKSGHDTVSWYQQALGQGPQFIFQYYEEEERQRGNFPDRFSGHQFPNYSSELNVNALLLGDSALYLCASSRPLAYEQFFGPGTRLTVL.

As DNA, the CDR3 is TGTGCCAGCAGCTGGGAGGGCAGCACAGATACGCAGTATTTT. Protein sequence: CASSWEGSTDTQYF. This chain links TRBV7-6 with TRBJ2-3, with 7 bases lining up with TRBD2. J gave up 0 bases and V 4 bases, and 1 base lay outside the gene matches. CDR1 is SGHVS, CDR2 FNYEAQ, per germline. The CDR3 runs to 14 residues.